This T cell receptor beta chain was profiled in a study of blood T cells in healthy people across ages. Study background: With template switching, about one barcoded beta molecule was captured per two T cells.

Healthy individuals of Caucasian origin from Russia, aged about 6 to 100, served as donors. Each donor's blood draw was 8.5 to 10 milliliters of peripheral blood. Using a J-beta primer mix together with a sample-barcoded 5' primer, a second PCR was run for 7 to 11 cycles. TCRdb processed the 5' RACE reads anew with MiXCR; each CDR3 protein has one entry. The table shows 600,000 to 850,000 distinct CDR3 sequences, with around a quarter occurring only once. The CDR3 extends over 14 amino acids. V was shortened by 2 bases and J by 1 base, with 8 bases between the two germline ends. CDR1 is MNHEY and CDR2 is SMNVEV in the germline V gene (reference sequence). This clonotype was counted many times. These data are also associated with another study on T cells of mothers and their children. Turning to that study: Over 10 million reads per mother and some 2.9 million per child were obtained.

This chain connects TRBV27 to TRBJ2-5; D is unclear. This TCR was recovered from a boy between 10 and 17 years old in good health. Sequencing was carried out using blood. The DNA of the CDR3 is TGTGCCAGCAGTTTACGGTGGAGCCAAGAGACCCAGTACTTC. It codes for CASSLRWSQETQYF.